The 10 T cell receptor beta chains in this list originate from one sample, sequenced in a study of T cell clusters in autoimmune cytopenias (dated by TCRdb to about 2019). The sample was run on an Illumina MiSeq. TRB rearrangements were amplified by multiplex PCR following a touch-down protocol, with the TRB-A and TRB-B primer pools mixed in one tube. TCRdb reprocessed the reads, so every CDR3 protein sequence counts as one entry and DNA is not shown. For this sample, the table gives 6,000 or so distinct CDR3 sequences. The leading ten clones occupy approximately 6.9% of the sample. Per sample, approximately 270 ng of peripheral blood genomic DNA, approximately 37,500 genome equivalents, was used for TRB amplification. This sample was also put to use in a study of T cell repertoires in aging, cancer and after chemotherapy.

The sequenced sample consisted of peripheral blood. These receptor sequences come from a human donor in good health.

CDR3 amino acids: CASSPERKVKAYNEQFF. This sequence joins TRBV4-3 and TRBJ2-1. CDR3 size: 17 residues. Per the germline V gene, CDR1 is LGHNA and CDR2 is YSLEER.

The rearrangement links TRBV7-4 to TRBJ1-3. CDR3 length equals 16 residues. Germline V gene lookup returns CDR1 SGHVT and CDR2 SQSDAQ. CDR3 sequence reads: CASSFLSEGIGNTIYF.

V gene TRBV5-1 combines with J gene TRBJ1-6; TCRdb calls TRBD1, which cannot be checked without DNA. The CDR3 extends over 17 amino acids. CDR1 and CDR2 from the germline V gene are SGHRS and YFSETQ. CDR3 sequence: CASSFSAGTKTNSPLHF.

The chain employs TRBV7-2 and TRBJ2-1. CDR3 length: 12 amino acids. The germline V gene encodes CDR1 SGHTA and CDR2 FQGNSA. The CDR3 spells CASSFGYNEQFF.

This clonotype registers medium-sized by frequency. CDR3 amino acids: CSVELARSGNTIYF. The chain is built from TRBV29-1 and TRBJ1-3; as DNA is missing, the TRBD1 call by TCRdb cannot be tested. Germline V gives CDR1 SQVTM, CDR2 ANQGSEA. The CDR3 sequence is 14 residues long.

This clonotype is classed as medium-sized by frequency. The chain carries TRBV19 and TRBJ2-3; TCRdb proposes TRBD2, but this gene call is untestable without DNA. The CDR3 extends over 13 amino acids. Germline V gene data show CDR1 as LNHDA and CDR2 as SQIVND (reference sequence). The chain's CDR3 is CASSPRTSGGPLF.

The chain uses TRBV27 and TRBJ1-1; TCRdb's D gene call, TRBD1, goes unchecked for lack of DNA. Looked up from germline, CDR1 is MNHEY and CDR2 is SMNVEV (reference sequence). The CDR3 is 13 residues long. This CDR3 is CASSPQGVTEAFF.

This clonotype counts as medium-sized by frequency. Here the CDR3 reads CASSYQASGGLSPTDTQYF. V usage is TRBV6-2 or TRBV6-3 and J usage is TRBJ2-3; the D call of TRBD2 rests on TCRdb alone, since no DNA is present to check it. Germline lookup yields CDR1 MNHEY and CDR2 SVGEGT. The CDR3 length is 19 residues.

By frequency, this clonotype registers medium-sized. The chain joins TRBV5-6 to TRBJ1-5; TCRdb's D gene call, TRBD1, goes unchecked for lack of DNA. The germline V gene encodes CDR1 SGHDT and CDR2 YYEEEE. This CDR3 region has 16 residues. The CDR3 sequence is CASSGDRGIGNQPQHF.

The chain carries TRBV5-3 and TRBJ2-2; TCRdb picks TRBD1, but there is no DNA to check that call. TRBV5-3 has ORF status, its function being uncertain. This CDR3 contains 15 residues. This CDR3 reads CARCLGTQNTGELFF.